This TCR beta chain appears in the sequencing data of a study of T cell changes during pregnancy in multiple sclerosis. Germline assignment: CDR1 LNHDA and CDR2 SQIVND (reference sequence). The CDR3 consists of 15 residues. Losses at the gene ends were 3 bases for V and 1 base for J; bases not matched to a gene: 5. Profiled with immunoSEQ multiplex PCR; TCRdb holds only in-frame clones, not every one. The profile shows about 50,000 clones, 75% to 95% of them singletons. The TCR sequence derives from a female donor with multiple sclerosis, enrolled in a pregnancy study. The J gene is TRBJ2-7, the V gene TRBV19, with 8 bases that match TRBD1. This sample comprised CD8+ T cells from peripheral blood mononuclear cells, obtained after pregnancy. The CDR3 DNA reads TGTGCCAGTAGTATCTCCGGGACAGGATCCTACGAGCAGTACTTC. It yields the protein CASSISGTGSYEQYF.